One sample yielded the 11 T cell receptor beta chains listed below, sequenced in a study of shared clonotypes between healthy human individuals (dated by TCRdb to the early 2020s). Library prep was done by the immunoSEQ multiplex PCR assay. TCRdb provides this immuneACCESS table in a form limited to in-frame rearrangements. Some clones are lacking; in checked studies, under half of them reflect an unresolved V gene, and why the rest are absent is not known. The sample includes more than 1,200,000 clones, with approximately 98.5% observed a single time. The ten most abundant clones make up 0.36% of the sample. Sequencing was carried out using naive CD4+ T cells sorted from blood. This specimen's cell subset or site label, per the study, means: CD45RA+ positively selected. These receptors originate from a man aged 30-40 years in good health.

The rearrangement links TRBV5-5 to TRBJ1-5, with D possibly being TRBD1 (6 bases). CDR3 size: 15 residues. CDR1 and CDR2 (germline): SGHKS, YYEKEE (reference sequence). Trimming pared 2 bases from V and 5 bases from J, leaving 14 bases between. CDR3 DNA: TGTGCCAGCAGCTTACGACAGGCGGGTGATCAGCCCCAGCATTTT. Protein: CASSLRQAGDQPQHF.

The chain is built from TRBV6-5 and TRBJ2-1, with TRBD1 as a possible D gene (6 bases). This CDR3 comprises 15 residues. The V end was cut by 4 bases, the J end by 1 base, with 11 bases between. Germline CDR1 reads MNHEY; CDR2 reads SVGAGI. The CDR3 region is CASSSGATSYNEQFF. DNA for the CDR3: TGTGCCAGCAGTTCAGGGGCTACGTCCTACAATGAGCAGTTCTTC.

The rearrangement uses TRBV27 and TRBJ2-5, with D perhaps TRBD1 (6 bases). V lost 0 bases, J lost 5 bases, and 16 bases lay in between. Germline CDR1 reads MNHEY; CDR2 reads SMNVEV (reference sequence). The CDR3 spans 16 residues. The CDR3 region has the DNA TGTGCCAGCAGTTTATCGTGGACAGTTTTTGGGGAGACCCAGTACTTC. Residues: CASSLSWTVFGETQYF.

The gene calls are TRBV9 and TRBJ2-1; D is uncertain. Germline values: CDR1 SGDLS, CDR2 YYNGEE. The CDR3 sequence is 13 residues long. With 4 bases removed from V and 4 bases from J, the gap between germline ends came to 9 bases. The CDR3, as DNA: TGTGCCAGCAGCCCGGTCGGGTACAATGAGCAGTTCTTC. As protein: CASSPVGYNEQFF.

As DNA, the CDR3 is TGTGCCAGCACCCCTGCCGGCAGGCCGAAGACCTTC. Amino acids: CASTPAGRPKTF. The rearrangement uses TRBV2 and TRBJ1-2; D not resolved. CDR1 is SNHLY and CDR2 is FYNNEI in the germline V gene. This CDR3 contains 12 residues. The V and J ends lost 7 bases and 14 bases respectively, with 20 bases between them.

This rearrangement joins TRBV9 to TRBJ1-5; D ambiguous. Trimming took 0 bases from V and 7 from J, leaving 8 bases between them. CDR3 length: 13 amino acids. Looked up from germline, CDR1 is SGDLS and CDR2 is YYNGEE. The CDR3 region is CASSVGDRQPQHF. The CDR3 nucleotides read TGTGCCAGCAGCGTAGGGGATCGCCAGCCCCAGCATTTT.

For this clone: This CDR3 is also generated by other DNA sequences in the sample. The rearrangement links TRBV29-1 to TRBJ1-5, with a possible D match to TRBD1 (6 bases). CDR3 size: 13 residues. Trimming pared 4 bases from V and 4 bases from J, leaving 11 bases between. Germline values: CDR1 SQVTM, CDR2 ANQGSEA. This CDR3 is CSVAGAGNQPQHF. The CDR3 DNA is TGCAGCGTTGCGGGGGCAGGGAATCAGCCCCAGCATTTT.

The rearrangement uses TRBV19 and TRBJ2-1, with a tentative D call TRBD1 (6 bases). The CDR3 totals 12 residues. Trimming took 9 bases from V and 12 from J, leaving 18 bases between them. The V gene's germline CDR1 is LNHDA and CDR2 SQIVND (reference sequence). CDR3 protein: CASRNRAGSQFF. CDR3 nucleotides: TGTGCCAGCCGAAACAGGGCCGGGTCGCAGTTCTTC.

DNA for the CDR3: TGTGCCAGCAGTCCTACAGGGTCCTACGAGCAGTACTTC. This codes for CASSPTGSYEQYF. The chain combines TRBV7-3 with TRBJ2-7; D is possibly TRBD1 (6 bases). Looked up from germline, CDR1 is SGHTA and CDR2 is FQGTGA. The CDR3 loop spans 13 amino acids. The ends were cut back, 6 bases at V and 1 base at J, with 10 bases in the middle.

The V and J genes are TRBV5-4 and TRBJ2-1, with D perhaps TRBD1 or TRBD2 (5 bases each). Germline CDR1 and CDR2: SGHNT and YYREEE (reference sequence). The CDR3 has 15 residues. V was pared by 5 bases and J by 8 bases, with 20 bases between. CDR3 coding DNA: TGTGCCAGCAGGGAAATGGGACCCAAGGACGATGAGCAGTTCTTC. The encoded protein is CASREMGPKDDEQFF.

This chain links TRBV18 with TRBJ2-3; D remains unclear. The CDR3 length is 16 residues. The V end lost 1 base, the J end lost 4 bases, and 15 bases lay between the germline ends. Germline V lookup: CDR1 KGHSH, CDR2 LQKENI. The CDR3 sequence: CASSPLPPVAADTQYF. The CDR3 DNA sequence: TGTGCCAGCTCACCACTACCCCCTGTGGCGGCAGATACGCAGTATTTT.